This section outlines one T cell receptor (beta chain) sequence together with its context. What it binds is unknown. The record originates from a study of spatial heterogeneity in lung cancer. Across the study: The authors sequenced available follow-up PBMC samples, taken a median of roughly 2 years after resection. Broader study findings: Ubiquitous expanded tumor TCRs surfaced in blood more at resection than they did at follow-up.

Regarding time point: blood at routine non-recurrence follow-up after resection. Tumor, nontumor lung or frozen PBMC supplied whole RNA that was sequenced unsorted. Every individual TCR cDNA molecule carried its own unique molecular identifier, which allowed correction of PCR and sequencing errors. Each CDR3 protein is one row after TCRdb ran MiXCR on the 5' RACE reads. This sample has tens of thousands of distinct CDR3 sequences, with less than 9.5% found just once. The clonotype originates from a female donor with early-stage non-small cell lung cancer. The sample in question was PBMCs, obtained at follow-up.

CDR3 nucleotides: TGTGCCAGCAGCTTGGGTACAGCGGAGAGCACAGATACGCAGTATTTT. Translated, it gives CASSLGTAESTDTQYF. The rearrangement links TRBV11-3 to TRBJ2-3, with D possibly TRBD2 on 5 matching bases. V was shortened by 3 bases and J by 0 bases, with 13 bases between the two germline ends. The CDR3 length is 16 residues. Per the germline V gene, CDR1 is SGHNT and CDR2 is YENEEA.